This entry concerns a single T cell receptor beta chain. The germline CDR1 and CDR2 sequences are MNHEY and SVGEGT. V lost 2 bases to trimming and J lost 3 bases; unmatched junction nucleotides: 18. The CDR3 totals 19 residues. This entry comes from a study of blood T cell repertoires in COVID-19. Study summary: Sources were T cells, B-cell-depleted T cells, or PBMCs; the material itself was cDNA or gDNA.

Clones were sequenced by immunoSEQ multiplex PCR, and TCRdb holds only the in-frame ones, with some missing. The sample has some 280,000 clones, approximately 90% seen once. The genes are TRBV6-2 or TRBV6-3 and TRBJ2-7; 8 nucleotides agree with TRBD1. Specimen: peripheral blood. This receptor was obtained from a woman aged 60 to 75 with acute or convalescent COVID-19. The DNA for the CDR3 is TGTGCCAGCAGTTACCCCGACAGGGGCAAAAGACAAATCATCTACGAGCAGTACTTC. It encodes CASSYPDRGKRQIIYEQYF.